The clone carrying this TCR beta chain has more than one count but fewer than ten. Its antigen is unidentified. Losses at the gene ends were 0 bases for V and 7 bases for J; bases not matched to a gene: 8. Per germline, CDR1 MNHNY and CDR2 SVGAGI (reference sequence). This CDR3 contains 16 residues. The data were obtained in a study of T cell repertoires in cytomegalovirus infection. Study-level information: CMV infection plus the matching HLA type was flagged by public TCR beta signatures. Whole-study results and caveats: HLA-C-restricted CMV clonotypes gave the most frequent clonotype in two of eight donors.

One entry per CDR3 protein, called by TCRdb with MiXCR from the reads. Among around 710,000 distinct CDR3 sequences listed, almost 30% were seen once. The starting material was cultured CD8+ T cells from PBMCs, obtained from culture after CMV antigen stimulation. The sequence was obtained from a human donor in good health (CMV status not recorded). Some clones in this sample may be carry-over from other donors' samples. The V and J genes are TRBV6-6 and TRBJ2-1; the match to TRBD2 covers 8 bases. DNA for the CDR3: TGTGCCAGCAGTTACTCGCTGCGGGGGGCCGAGAATGAGCAGTTCTTC. As protein: CASSYSLRGAENEQFF.